This T cell receptor beta chain was recovered during a study of T cell responses to AZD1222 COVID-19 vaccine. Study background: Doses given second, at about 4 or about 12 weeks, were pooled.

Germline trimming cut 4 bases from V and 10 bases from J; bases unmatched to any gene: 6. This CDR3 is 15 amino acids long. Per the germline V gene, CDR1 is SGHTA and CDR2 is FQGNSA. Study-wide findings and caveats: Only six people who got AZD1222 tested seropositive at baseline. Repertoires were obtained only post-peak T cell response. An increase in Spike-specific TCR breadth and depth was observed after two AZD1222 doses.

Remarks on this clone: What it binds is not known.

The table came from immunoSEQ multiplex PCR; TCRdb's copy has only in-frame clones and leaves some out. The profile shows approximately 150,000 clones, around 92% of them singletons. This clonotype originated in an adult in good health. The rearrangement joins TRBV7-2 to TRBJ2-1; 14 bases fit TRBD2. This specimen was peripheral blood, taken on day 0 of AZD1222 vaccination. DNA for the CDR3: TGTGCCAGCAGCTCCGGACTAGCGGGGGGCTTAGAGCAGTTCTTC. This sequence encodes CASSSGLAGGLEQFF.